The clone carrying this T cell receptor (beta chain) was found many times. Researchers took RNA transcripts and amplified the TCR beta CDR3 regions from them. The HTBI primer set served for first-round RT-PCR of the TCR CDR3. TCRdb used MiXCR to reprocess the multiplex PCR reads, holding one entry per CDR3 protein. The sample includes about 640,000 distinct CDR3 sequences, 13% to 15% of them seen just once. The sample comes from a study of T cells in Graves' hyperthyroidism and ophthalmopathy. Germline CDR1 KGHSH, CDR2 LQKENI. The CDR3 sequence is 16 residues long. V dropped 1 base and J dropped 4 bases, with 13 bases sitting between them.

The sample comprised blood. The chain couples TRBV18 to TRBJ2-2; possible D gene TRBD2, 6 bases. The receptor's source is a woman aged 50 to 60 with Graves' ophthalmopathy. The DNA for the CDR3 is TGTGCCAGCTCACCACGAATGGGAGGAGGCACCGGGGAGCTGTTTTTT. Translating gives CASSPRMGGGTGELFF.